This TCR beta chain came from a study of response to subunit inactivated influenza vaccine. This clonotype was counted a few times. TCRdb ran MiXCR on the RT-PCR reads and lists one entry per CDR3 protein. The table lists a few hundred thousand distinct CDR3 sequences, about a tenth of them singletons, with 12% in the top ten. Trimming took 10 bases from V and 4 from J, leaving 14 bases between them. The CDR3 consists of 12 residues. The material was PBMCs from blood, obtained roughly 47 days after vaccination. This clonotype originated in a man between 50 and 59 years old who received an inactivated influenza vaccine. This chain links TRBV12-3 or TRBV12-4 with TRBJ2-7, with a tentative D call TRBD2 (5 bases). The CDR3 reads CATGVSGYEQYF. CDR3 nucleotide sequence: TGTGCCACCGGGGTATCAGGATACGAGCAGTACTTC.